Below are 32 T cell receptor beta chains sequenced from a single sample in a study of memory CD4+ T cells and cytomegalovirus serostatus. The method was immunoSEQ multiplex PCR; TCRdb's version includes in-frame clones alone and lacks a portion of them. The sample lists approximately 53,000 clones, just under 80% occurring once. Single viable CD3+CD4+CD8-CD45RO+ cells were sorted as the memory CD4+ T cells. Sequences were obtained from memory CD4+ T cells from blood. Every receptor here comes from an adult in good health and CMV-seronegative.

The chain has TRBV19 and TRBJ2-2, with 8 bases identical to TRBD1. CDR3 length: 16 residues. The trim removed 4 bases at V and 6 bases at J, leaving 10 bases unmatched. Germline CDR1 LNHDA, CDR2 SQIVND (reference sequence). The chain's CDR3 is CASSTRTGSSPGELFF. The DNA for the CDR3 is TGTGCCAGTAGTACAAGGACAGGGAGCTCCCCCGGGGAGCTGTTTTTT.

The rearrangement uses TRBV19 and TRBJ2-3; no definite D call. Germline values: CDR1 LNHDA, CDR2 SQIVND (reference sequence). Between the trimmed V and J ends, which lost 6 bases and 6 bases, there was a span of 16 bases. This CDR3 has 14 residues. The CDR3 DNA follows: TGTGCCAGTAGCCCGAGCCCGGTTGGGGATACGCAGTATTTT. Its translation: CASSPSPVGDTQYF.

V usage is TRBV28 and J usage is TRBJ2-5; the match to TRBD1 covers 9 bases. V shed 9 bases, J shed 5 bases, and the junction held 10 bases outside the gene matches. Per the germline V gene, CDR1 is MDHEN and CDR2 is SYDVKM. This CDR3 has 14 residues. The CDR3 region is CASHTGGIRETQYF. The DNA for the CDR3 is TGTGCCAGTCATACAGGGGGCATACGGGAGACCCAGTACTTC.

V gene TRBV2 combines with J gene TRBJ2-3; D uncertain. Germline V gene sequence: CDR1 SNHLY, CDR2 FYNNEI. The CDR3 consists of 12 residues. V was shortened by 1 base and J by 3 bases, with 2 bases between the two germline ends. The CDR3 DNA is TGTGCCAGCAGTGAAGGTACAGATACGCAGTATTTT. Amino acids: CASSEGTDTQYF.

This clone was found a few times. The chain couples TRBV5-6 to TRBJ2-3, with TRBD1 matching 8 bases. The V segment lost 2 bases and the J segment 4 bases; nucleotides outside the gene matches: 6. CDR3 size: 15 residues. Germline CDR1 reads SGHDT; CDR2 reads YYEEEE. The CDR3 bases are TGTGCCAGCAGCTTCCCGGGACAGGCATCAGATACGCAGTATTTT. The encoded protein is CASSFPGQASDTQYF. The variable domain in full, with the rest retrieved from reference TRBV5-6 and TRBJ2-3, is DAGVTQSPTHLIKTRGQQVTLRCSPKSGHDTVSWYQQALGQGPQFIFQYYEEEERQRGNFPDRFSGHQFPNYSSELNVNALLLGDSALYLCASSFPGQASDTQYFGPGTRLTVL.

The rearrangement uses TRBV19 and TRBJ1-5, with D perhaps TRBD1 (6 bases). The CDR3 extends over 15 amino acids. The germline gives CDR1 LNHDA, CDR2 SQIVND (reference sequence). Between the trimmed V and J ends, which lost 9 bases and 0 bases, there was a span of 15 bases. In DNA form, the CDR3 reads TGTGCCAGCCGGACAGACGAATATAGCAATCAGCCCCAGCATTTT. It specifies CASRTDEYSNQPQHF.

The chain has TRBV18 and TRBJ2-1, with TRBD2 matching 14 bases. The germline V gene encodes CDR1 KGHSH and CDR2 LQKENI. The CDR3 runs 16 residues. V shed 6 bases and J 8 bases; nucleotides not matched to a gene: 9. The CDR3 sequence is CASSPGLAGERDEQFF. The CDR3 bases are TGTGCCAGCTCGCCGGGACTAGCGGGAGAAAGGGATGAGCAGTTCTTC.

CDR3 sequence (DNA): TGTGCCAGCTCATCAACCCCCATTGAGTTAAAAAATGAGCAGTTCTTC. Protein sequence: CASSSTPIELKNEQFF. The chain joins TRBV18 to TRBJ2-1, with D hard to call. The CDR3 spans 16 residues. The V end lost 5 bases, the J end lost 7 bases, and 21 bases lay between the germline ends. In germline, CDR1 is KGHSH, CDR2 LQKENI.

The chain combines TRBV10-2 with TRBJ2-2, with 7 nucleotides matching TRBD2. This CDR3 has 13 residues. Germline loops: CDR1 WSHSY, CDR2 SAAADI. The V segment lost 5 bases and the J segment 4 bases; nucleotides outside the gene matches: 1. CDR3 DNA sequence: TGCGCCAGCAGTTGGGGGGGCACCGGGGAGCTGTTTTTT. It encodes CASSWGGTGELFF.

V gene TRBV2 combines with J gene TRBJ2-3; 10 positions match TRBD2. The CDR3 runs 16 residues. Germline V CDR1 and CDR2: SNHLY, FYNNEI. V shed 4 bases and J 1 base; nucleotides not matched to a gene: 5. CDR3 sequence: CASSVGLADRTDTQYF. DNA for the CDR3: TGTGCCAGCAGTGTTGGACTAGCGGACCGCACAGATACGCAGTATTTT.

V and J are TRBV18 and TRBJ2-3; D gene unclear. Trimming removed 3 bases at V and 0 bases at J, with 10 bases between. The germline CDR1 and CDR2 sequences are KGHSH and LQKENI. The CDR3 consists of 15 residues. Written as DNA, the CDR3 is TGTGCCAGCTCACCTTCTCTGACTAGCACAGATACGCAGTATTTT. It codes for CASSPSLTSTDTQYF.

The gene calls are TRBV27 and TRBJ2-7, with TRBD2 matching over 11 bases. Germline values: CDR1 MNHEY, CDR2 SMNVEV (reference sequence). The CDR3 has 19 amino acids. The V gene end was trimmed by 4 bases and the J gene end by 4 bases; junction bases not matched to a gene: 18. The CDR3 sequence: CASSSLIRLAGNIGYEQYF. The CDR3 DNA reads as TGTGCCAGCAGTTCTCTGATACGACTAGCGGGAAATATTGGGTACGAGCAGTACTTC.

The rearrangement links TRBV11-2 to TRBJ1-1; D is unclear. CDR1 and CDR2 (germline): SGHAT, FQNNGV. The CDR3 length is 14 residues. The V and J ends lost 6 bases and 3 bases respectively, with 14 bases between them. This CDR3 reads CASRPPGGDTEAFF. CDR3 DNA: TGTGCCAGCAGGCCCCCCGGAGGCGACACTGAAGCTTTCTTT.

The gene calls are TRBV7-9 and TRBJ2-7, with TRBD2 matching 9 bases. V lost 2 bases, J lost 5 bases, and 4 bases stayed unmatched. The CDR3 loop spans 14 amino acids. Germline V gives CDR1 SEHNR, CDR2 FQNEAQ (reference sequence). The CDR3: CASSLLAGVNEQYF. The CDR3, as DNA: TGTGCCAGCAGCTTATTAGCGGGAGTCAACGAGCAGTACTTC.

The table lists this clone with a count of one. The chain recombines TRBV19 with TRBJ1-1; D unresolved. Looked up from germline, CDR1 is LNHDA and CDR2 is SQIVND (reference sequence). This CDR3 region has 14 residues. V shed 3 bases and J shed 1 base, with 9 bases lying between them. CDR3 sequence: CASSMWQPNTEAFF. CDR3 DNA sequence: TGTGCCAGTAGTATGTGGCAGCCGAACACTGAAGCTTTCTTT.

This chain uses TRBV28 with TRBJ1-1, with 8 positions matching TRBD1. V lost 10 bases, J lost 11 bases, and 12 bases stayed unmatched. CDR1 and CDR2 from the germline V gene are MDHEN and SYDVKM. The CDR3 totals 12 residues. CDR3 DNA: TGTGCCACGTCGAGACAGGGGCCTTGGGCTTTCTTT. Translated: CATSRQGPWAFF.

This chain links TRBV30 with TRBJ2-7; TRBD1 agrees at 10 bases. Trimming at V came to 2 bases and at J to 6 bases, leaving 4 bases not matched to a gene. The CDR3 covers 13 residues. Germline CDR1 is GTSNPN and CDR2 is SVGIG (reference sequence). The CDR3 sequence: CAWSMGQGSEQYF. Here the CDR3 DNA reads TGTGCCTGGAGTATGGGACAGGGGTCCGAGCAGTACTTC.

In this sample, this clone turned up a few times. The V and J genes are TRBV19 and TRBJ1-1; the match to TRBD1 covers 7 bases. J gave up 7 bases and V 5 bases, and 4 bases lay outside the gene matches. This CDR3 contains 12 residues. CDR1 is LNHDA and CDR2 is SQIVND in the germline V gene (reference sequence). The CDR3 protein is CASSLQGNEAFF. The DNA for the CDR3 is TGTGCCAGTAGTCTACAGGGGAATGAAGCTTTCTTT.

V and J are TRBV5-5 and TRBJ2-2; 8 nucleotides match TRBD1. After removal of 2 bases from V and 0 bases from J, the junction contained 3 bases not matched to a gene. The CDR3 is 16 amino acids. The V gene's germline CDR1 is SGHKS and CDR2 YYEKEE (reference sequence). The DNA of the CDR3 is TGTGCCAGCAGCTTCCGGGACAGGACGAACACCGGGGAGCTGTTTTTT. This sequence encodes CASSFRDRTNTGELFF.

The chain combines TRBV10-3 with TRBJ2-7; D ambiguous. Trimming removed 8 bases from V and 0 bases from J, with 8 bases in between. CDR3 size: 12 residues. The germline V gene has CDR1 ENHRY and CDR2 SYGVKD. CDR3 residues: CAIGESSYEQYF. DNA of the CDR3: TGTGCCATCGGAGAGTCCTCCTACGAGCAGTACTTC.

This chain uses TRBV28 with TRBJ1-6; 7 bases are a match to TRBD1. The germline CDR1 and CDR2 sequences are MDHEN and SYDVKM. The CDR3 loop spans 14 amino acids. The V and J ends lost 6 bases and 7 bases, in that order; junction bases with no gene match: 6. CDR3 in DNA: TGTGCCAGCAGGCCCGGGACAGCAAATTCACCCCTCCACTTT. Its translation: CASRPGTANSPLHF.

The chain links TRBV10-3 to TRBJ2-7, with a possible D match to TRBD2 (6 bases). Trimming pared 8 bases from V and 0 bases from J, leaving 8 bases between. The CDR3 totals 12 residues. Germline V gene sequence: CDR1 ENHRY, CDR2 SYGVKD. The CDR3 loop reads CAIGRSSYEQYF. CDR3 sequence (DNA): TGTGCCATCGGGAGGAGCTCCTACGAGCAGTACTTC.

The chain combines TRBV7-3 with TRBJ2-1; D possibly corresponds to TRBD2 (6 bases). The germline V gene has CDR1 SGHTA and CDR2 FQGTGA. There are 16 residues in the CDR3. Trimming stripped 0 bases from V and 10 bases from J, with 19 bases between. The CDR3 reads CASSLTGSRLVGEQFF. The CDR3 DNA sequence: TGTGCCAGCAGCTTAACGGGGTCTCGACTAGTGGGGGAGCAGTTCTTC.

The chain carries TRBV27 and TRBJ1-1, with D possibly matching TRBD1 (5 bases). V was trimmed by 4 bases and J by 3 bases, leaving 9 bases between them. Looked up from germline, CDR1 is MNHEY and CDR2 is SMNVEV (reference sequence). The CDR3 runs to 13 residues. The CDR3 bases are TGTGCCAGCAGTTCCCGGGGGTACACTGAAGCTTTCTTT. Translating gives CASSSRGYTEAFF.

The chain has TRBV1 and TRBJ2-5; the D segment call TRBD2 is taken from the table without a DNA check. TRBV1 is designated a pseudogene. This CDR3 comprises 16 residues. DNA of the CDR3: TGCACCAGCAGCCAAGAGTTGGCTAGCGGCAGGGAGACCCAGTACTTC. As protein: CTSSQELASGRETQYF.

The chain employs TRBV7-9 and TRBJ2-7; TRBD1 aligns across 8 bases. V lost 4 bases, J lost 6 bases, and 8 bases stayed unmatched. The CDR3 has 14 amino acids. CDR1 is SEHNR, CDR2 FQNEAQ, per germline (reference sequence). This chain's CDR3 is CASSYNPQGGEQYF. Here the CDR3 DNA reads TGTGCCAGCAGCTACAACCCACAGGGGGGCGAGCAGTACTTC.

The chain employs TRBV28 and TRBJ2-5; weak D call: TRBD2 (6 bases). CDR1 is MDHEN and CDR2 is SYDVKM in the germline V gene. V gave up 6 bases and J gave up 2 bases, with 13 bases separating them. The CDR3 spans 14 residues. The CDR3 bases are TGTGCCAGCAGGGCAGCGGGCGCTCAAGAGACCCAGTACTTC. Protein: CASRAAGAQETQYF.

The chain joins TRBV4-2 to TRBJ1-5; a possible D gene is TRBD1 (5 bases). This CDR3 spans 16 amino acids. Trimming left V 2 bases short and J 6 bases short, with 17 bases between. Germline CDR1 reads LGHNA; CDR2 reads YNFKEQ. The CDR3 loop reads CASSQNYPAGPQPQHF. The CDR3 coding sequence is TGTGCCAGCAGCCAAAATTATCCGGCAGGGCCTCAGCCCCAGCATTTT.

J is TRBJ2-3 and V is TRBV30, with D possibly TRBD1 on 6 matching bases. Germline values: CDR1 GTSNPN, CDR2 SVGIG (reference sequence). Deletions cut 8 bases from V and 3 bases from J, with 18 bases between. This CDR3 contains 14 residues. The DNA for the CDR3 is TGTGCCCATAAGTGGGGGCAGGGGACAGATACGCAGTATTTT. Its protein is CAHKWGQGTDTQYF.

The CDR3 loop reads CASSESAGTTYEQYF. In DNA form, the CDR3 reads TGCGCCAGCAGTGAGTCCGCGGGCACAACCTACGAGCAGTACTTC. V is TRBV10-2 and J is TRBJ2-7; D possibly corresponds to TRBD2 (5 bases). This CDR3 region has 15 residues. Germline V gives CDR1 WSHSY, CDR2 SAAADI. With 0 bases removed from V and 2 bases from J, the gap between germline ends came to 11 bases.

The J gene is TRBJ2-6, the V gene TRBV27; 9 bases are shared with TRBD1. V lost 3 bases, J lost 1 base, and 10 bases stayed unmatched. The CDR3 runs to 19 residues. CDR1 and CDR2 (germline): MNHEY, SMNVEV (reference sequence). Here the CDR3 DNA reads TGTGCCAGCAGTTTGGGGACAGGGAGTCGATGGTCTGGGGCCAACGTCCTGACTTTC. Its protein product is CASSLGTGSRWSGANVLTF.

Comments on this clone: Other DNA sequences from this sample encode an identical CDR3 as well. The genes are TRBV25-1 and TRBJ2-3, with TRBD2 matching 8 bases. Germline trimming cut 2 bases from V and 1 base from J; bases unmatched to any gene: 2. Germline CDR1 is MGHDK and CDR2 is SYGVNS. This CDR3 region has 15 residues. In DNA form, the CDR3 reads TGTGCCAGCAGTGAAGTACTAGCGGGCACAGATACGCAGTATTTT. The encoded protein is CASSEVLAGTDTQYF.